This TCR beta chain was profiled in a study of blood T cell repertoires in COVID-19. Turning to the study itself: Sources were T cells, B-cell-depleted T cells, or PBMCs; the material itself was cDNA or gDNA.

In the original analysis: Reference gene primer amplification gave nucleated cell count estimates. TCRdb keeps only in-frame clones here, not all; method: immunoSEQ multiplex PCR. D and trimming were read from the DNA, whereas the V and J calls and clone size are those reported in that table. The sample contains about 74,000 clones, approximately 80% of which appear only once. With V trimmed by 8 bases and J by 2 bases, 8 bases remained unmatched. The CDR3 is 14 residues long. Germline-derived CDR1 and CDR2 are MDHEN and SYDVKM. The J gene is TRBJ2-7, the V gene TRBV28; 8 nucleotides match TRBD2. The specimen was peripheral blood. The receptor was derived from a human donor in a cohort sampled during active COVID-19. In nucleotides, the CDR3 is TGTGCCAGCCTTGAGCGGGGGAAGACCTACGAGCAGTACTTC. The encoded protein is CASLERGKTYEQYF.